This TCR beta chain was sequenced in a study of T cells in Graves' hyperthyroidism and ophthalmopathy. Study in general: Pretreatment peripheral blood was obtained at initial diagnosis. Study-wide results and limits: Progression to ophthalmopathy was predicted a median of approximately seven months early.

This CDR3 is built from 15 residues. V lost 3 bases, J lost 6 bases, and 7 bases stayed unmatched. Germline lookup yields CDR1 KGHDR and CDR2 SFDVKD. Ophthalmopathy patients had moderate-to-severe active disease, CAS ≥3, NOSPECS ≥4, and disease duration under 3 months. Patients were excluded because of uncontrolled infection, other autoimmune disease, pregnancy or lactation. About this clonotype itself: What it binds is not known.

Amplification of TCR beta CDR3 regions used RNA as the template. HTBI primers drove first-round RT-PCR of the TCR CDR3. TCRdb ran MiXCR on the multiplex PCR reads and lists one entry per CDR3 protein. This table has around 600,000 distinct CDR3 sequences, about a sixth appearing once. This sequence joins TRBV24-1 and TRBJ2-7, with 10 bases identical to TRBD1. This TCR came from a woman between 40 and 50 years old with Graves' ophthalmopathy. Sample: blood. The CDR3 coding sequence is TGTGCCACCAGTGATGCCGGGACAGGGGCCTCCGAGCAGTACTTC. It specifies CATSDAGTGASEQYF.